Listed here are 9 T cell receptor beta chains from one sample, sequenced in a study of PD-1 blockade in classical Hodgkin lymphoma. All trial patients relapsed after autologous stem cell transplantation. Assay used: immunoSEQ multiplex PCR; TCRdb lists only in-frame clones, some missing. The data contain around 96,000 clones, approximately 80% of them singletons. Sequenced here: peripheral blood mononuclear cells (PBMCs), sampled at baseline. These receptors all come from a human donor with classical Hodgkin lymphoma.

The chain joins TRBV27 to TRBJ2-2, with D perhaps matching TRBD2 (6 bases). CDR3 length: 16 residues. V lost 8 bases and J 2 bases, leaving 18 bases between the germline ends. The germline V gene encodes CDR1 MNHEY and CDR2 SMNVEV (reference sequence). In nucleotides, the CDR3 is TGTGCCAGCCACAACACCGGGACTTCAAACACCGGGGAGCTGTTTTTT. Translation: CASHNTGTSNTGELFF.

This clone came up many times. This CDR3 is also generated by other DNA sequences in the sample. The CDR3 spells CASSLAGTDTQYF. CDR3 coding DNA: TGTGCCAGCAGTCTAGCGGGCACAGATACGCAGTATTTT. The rearrangement links TRBV2 to TRBJ2-3; TRBD2 agrees at 7 bases. The CDR3 covers 13 residues. The ends lost 5 bases at V and 1 base at J; junction bases unmatched: 0. CDR1 is SNHLY and CDR2 is FYNNEI in the germline V gene.

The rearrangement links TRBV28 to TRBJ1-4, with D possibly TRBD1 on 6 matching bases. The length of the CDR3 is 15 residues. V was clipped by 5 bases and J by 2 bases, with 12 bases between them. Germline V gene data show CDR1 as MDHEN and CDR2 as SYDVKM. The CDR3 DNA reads TGTGCCAGCAGTATATTGGGGGCGACTAATGAAAAACTGTTTTTT. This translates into CASSILGATNEKLFF.

For the CDR3, the DNA is TGCAGCGTGACTGGGGCCGGGACGGGAGGCTACGAGCAGTACTTC. This codes for CSVTGAGTGGYEQYF. The chain has TRBV29-1 and TRBJ2-7, with TRBD2 matching 7 bases. CDR1 and CDR2 (germline): SQVTM, ANQGSEA. This CDR3 is 15 amino acids long. Trimming removed 6 bases from V and 3 bases from J; junction bases left unmatched: 14.

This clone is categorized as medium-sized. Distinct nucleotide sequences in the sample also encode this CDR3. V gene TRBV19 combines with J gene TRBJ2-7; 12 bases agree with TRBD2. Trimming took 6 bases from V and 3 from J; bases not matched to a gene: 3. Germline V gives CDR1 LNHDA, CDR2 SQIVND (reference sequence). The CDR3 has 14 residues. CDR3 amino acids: CASSPGLAGYEQYF. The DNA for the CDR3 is TGTGCCAGTAGCCCGGGACTAGCGGGCTACGAGCAGTACTTC.

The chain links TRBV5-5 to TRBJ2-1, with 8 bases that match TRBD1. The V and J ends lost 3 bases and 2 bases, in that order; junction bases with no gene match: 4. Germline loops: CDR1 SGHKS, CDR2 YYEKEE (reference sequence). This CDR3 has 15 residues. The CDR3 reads CASSSRTGTYNEQFF. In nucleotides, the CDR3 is TGTGCCAGCAGCTCCCGGACAGGGACCTACAATGAGCAGTTCTTC.

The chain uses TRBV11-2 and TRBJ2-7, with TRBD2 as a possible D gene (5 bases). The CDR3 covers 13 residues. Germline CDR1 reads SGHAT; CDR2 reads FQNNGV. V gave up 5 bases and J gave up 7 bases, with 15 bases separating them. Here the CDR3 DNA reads TGTGCCAGCAGCCCCTCCGGGATTCGGGAGCAGTACTTC. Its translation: CASSPSGIREQYF.

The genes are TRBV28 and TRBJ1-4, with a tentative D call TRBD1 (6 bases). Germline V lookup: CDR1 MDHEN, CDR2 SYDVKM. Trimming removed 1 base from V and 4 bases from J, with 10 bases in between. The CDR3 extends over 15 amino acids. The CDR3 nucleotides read TGTGCCAGCAGTTTATCGGGGGCAGGTAATGAAAAACTGTTTTTT. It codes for CASSLSGAGNEKLFF.

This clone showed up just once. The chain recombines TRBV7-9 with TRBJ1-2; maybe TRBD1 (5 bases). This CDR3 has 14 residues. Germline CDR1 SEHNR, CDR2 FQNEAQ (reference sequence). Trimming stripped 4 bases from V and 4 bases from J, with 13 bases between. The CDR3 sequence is CASSSRGRPYGYTF. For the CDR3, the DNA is TGTGCCAGCAGCTCCCGGGGCAGGCCCTATGGCTACACCTTC.